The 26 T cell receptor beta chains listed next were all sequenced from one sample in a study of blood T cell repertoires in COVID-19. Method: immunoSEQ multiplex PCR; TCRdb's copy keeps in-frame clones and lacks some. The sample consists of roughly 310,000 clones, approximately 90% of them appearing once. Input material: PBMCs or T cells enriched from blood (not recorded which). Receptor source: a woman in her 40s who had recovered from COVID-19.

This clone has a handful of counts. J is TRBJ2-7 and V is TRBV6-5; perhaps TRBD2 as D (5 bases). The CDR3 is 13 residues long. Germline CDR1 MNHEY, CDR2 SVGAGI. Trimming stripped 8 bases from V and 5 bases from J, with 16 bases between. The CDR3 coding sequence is TGTGCCAGCGGATTTAGGGAGAGCGACGAGCAGTACTTC. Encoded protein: CASGFRESDEQYF.

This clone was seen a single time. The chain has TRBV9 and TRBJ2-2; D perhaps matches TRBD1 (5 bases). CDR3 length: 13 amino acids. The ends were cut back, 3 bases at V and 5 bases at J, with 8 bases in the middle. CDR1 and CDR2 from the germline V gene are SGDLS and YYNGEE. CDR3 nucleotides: TGTGCCAGCAGCGGATCAGGGACCGGGGAGCTGTTTTTT. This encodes CASSGSGTGELFF.

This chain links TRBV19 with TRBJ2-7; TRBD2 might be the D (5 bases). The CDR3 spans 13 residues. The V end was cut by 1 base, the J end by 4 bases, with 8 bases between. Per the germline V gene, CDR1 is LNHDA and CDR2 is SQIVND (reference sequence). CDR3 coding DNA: TGTGCCAGTAGTATAGTGGCGGGTTACGAGCAGTACTTC. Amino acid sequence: CASSIVAGYEQYF.

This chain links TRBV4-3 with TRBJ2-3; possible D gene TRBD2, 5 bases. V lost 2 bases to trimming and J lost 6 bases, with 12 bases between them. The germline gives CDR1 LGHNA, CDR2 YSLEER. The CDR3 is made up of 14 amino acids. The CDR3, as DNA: TGCGCCAGCAGCCAATGGACCGGGAAGGATACGCAGTATTTT. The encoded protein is CASSQWTGKDTQYF.

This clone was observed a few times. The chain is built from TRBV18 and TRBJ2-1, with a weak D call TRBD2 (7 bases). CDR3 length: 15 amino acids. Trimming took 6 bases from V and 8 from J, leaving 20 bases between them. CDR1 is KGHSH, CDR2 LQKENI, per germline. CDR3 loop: CASSAGTEGGDEQFF. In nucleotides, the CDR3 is TGTGCCAGCTCTGCCGGGACGGAGGGGGGGGATGAGCAGTTCTTC.

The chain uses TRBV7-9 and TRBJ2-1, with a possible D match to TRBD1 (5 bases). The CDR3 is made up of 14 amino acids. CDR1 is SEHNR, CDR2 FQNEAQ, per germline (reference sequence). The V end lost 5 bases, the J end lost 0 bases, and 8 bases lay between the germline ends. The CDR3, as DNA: TGTGCCAGCAGCAGGGGTCGCTCCTACAATGAGCAGTTCTTC. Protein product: CASSRGRSYNEQFF. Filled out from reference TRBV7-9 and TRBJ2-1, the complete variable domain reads DTGVSQNPRHKITKRGQNVTFRCDPISEHNRLYWYRQTLGQGPEFLTYFQNEAQLEKSRLLSDRFSAERPKGSFSTLEIQRTEQGDSAMYLCASSRGRSYNEQFFGPGTRLTVL.

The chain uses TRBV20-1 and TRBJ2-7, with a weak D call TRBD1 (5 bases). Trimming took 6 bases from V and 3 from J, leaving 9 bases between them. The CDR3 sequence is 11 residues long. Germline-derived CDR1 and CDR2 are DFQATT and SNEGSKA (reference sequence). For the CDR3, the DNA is TGCAGTGCCCTCAGGGACTACGAGCAGTACTTC. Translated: CSALRDYEQYF.

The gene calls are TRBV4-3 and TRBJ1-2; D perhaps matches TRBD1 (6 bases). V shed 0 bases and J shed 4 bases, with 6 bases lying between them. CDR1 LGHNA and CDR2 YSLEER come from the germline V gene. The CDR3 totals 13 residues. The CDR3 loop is CASSQEGAYGYTF. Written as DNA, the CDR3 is TGCGCCAGCAGCCAAGAGGGGGCCTATGGCTACACCTTC.

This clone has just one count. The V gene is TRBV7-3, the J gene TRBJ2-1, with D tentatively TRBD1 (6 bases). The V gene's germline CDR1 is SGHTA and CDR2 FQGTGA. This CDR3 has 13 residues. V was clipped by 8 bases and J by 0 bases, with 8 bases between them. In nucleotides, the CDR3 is TGTGCCAGCGGGGGCCTCTCCTACAATGAGCAGTTCTTC. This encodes CASGGLSYNEQFF. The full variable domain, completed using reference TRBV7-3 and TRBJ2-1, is GAGVSQTPSNKVTEKGKYVELRCDPISGHTALYWYRQSLGQGPEFLIYFQGTGAADDSGLPNDRFFAVRPEGSVSTLKIQRTERGDSAVYLCASGGLSYNEQFFGPGTRLTVL.

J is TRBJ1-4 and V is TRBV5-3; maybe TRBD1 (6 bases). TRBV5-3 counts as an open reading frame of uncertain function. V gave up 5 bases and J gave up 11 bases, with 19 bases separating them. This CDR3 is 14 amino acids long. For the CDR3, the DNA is TGTGCCAGAAGAACGCACAGGGCCCCGTCCAAACTGTTTTTT. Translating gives CARRTHRAPSKLFF.

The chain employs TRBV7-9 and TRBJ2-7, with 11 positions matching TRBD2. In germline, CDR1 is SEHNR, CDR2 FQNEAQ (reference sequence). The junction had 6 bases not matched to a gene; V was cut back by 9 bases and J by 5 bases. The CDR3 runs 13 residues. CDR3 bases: TGTGCCAGAATCACTAGCGGGAGAAACGAGCAGTACTTC. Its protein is CARITSGRNEQYF.

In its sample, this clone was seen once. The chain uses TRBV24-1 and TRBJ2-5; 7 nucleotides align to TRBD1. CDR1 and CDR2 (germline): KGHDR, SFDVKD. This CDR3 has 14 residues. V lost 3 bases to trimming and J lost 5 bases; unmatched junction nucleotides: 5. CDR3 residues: CATSDPTGLETQYF. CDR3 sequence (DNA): TGTGCCACCAGTGATCCGACAGGGTTGGAGACCCAGTACTTC.

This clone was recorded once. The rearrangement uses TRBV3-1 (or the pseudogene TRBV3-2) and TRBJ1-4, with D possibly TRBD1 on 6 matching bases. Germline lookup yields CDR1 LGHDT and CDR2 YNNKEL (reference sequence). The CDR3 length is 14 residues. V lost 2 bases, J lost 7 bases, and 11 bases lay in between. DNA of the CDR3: TGTGCCAGCAGCCAACTAACAGGGACTGAAAAACTGTTTTTT. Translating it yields CASSQLTGTEKLFF.

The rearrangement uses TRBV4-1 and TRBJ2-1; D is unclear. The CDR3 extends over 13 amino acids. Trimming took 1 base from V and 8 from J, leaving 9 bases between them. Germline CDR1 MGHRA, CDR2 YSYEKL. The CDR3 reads CASSQVLVDEQFF. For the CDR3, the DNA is TGCGCCAGCAGCCAAGTTCTAGTCGATGAGCAGTTCTTC.

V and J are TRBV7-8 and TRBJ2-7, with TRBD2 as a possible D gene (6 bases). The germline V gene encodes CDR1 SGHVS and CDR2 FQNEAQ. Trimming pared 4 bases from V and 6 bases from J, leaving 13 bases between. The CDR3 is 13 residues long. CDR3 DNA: TGTGCCAGCAGCTCATTGACTAGATCCGAGCAGTACTTC. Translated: CASSSLTRSEQYF. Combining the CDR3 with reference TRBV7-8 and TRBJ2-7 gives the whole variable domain GAGVSQSPRYKVAKRGQDVALRCDPISGHVSLFWYQQALGQGPEFLTYFQNEAQLDKSGLPSDRFFAERPEGSVSTLKIQRTQQEDSAVYLCASSSLTRSEQYFGPGTRLTVT.

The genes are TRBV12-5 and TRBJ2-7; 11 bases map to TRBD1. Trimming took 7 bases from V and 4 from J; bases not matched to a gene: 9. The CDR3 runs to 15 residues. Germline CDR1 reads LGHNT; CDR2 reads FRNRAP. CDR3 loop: CASAQRTGGIYEQYF. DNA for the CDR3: TGTGCTAGTGCCCAAAGGACAGGGGGCATATACGAGCAGTACTTC.

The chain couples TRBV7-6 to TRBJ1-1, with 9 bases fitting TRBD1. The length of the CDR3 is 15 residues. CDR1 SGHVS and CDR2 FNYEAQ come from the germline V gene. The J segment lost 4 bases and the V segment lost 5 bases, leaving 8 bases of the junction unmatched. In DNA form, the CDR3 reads TGTGCCAGCAGCGCCTGGACAGGGGAAGGCACTGAAGCTTTCTTT. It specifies CASSAWTGEGTEAFF.

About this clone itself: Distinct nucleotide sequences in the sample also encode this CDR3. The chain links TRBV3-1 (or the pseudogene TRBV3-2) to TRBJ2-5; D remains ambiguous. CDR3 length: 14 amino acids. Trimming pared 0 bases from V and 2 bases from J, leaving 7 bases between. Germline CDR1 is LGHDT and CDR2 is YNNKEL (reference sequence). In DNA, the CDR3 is TGTGCCAGCAGCCAAGATCGGGTGCAAGAGACCCAGTACTTC. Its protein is CASSQDRVQETQYF.

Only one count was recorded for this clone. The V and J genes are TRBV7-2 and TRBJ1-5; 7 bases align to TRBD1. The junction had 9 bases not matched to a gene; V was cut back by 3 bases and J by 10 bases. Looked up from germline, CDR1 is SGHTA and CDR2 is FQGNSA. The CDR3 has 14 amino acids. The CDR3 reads CASSFPGGTPPQHF. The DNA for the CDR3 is TGTGCCAGCAGCTTCCCAGGGGGGACTCCCCCCCAGCATTTT.

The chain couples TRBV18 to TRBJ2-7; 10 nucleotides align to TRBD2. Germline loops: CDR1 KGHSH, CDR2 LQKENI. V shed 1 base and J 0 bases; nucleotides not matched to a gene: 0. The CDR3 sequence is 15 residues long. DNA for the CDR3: TGTGCCAGCTCACCACTAGCGGGAGGCTCCTACGAGCAGTACTTC. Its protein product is CASSPLAGGSYEQYF. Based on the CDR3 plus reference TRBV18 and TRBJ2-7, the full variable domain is NAGVMQNPRHLVRRRGQEARLRCSPMKGHSHVYWYRQLPEEGLKFMVYLQKENIIDESGMPKERFSAEFPKEGPSILRIQQVVRGDSAAYFCASSPLAGGSYEQYFGPGTRLTVT.

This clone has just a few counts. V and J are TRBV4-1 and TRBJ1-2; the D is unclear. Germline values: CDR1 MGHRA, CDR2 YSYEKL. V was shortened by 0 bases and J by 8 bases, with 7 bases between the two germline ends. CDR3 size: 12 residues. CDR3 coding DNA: TGCGCCAGCAGCCAAGATGGGGAGGGCTACACCTTC. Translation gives CASSQDGEGYTF.

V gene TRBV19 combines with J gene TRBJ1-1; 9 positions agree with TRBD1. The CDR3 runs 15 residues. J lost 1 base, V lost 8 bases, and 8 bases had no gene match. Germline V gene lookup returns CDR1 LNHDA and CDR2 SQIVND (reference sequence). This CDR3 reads CASEQGAGSNTEAFF. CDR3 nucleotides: TGTGCCAGTGAACAGGGGGCAGGGTCGAACACTGAAGCTTTCTTT.

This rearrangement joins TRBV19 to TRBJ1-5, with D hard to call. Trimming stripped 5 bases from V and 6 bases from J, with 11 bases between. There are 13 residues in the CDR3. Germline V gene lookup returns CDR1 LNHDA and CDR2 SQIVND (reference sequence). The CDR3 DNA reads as TGTGCCAGTAGTTTGAGCGTCAGTCAGCCCCAGCATTTT. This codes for CASSLSVSQPQHF.

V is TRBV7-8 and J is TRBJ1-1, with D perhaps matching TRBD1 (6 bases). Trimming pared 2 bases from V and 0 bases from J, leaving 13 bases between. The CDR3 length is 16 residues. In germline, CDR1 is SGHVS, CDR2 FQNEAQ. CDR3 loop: CASSLNPQGMNTEAFF. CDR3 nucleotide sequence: TGTGCCAGCAGCTTAAACCCACAGGGCATGAACACTGAAGCTTTCTTT. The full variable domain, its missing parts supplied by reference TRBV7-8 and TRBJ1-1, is GAGVSQSPRYKVAKRGQDVALRCDPISGHVSLFWYQQALGQGPEFLTYFQNEAQLDKSGLPSDRFFAERPEGSVSTLKIQRTQQEDSAVYLCASSLNPQGMNTEAFFGQGTRLTVV.

The CDR3 coding sequence is TGTGCCAGCAGCTTGGGCCAGCGAGCTGAAGCTTTCTTT. Translation: CASSLGQRAEAFF. The chain links TRBV5-4 to TRBJ1-1; no reliable D call. V was trimmed by 0 bases and J by 6 bases, leaving 9 bases between them. Per the germline V gene, CDR1 is SGHNT and CDR2 is YYREEE (reference sequence). CDR3 length: 13 amino acids.

Written as DNA, the CDR3 is TGTGCCACCAGTGCCCGGGACGCAGGGAGGAATGAAGCTTTCTTT. As protein: CATSARDAGRNEAFF. V is TRBV24-1 and J is TRBJ1-1; a weak D match, TRBD1 (5 bases). This CDR3 comprises 15 residues. V lost 5 bases and J lost 7, with 19 bases in between. Germline V gene sequence: CDR1 KGHDR, CDR2 SFDVKD.